A selection of T cell receptor beta chains follows, all from one sample in a study of human T cells and chemical hapten exposure. TCRdb re-analysed the RACE reads in MiXCR, keeping a single row per CDR3 protein. Of over 100,000 distinct CDR3 sequences in the sample, roughly a tenth are singletons; the top ten hold over 3%. The sample here was whole blood, taken in connection with sensitization to the hapten diphenylcyclopropenone (DPC). These receptors were obtained from a woman aged 40 to 49 with alopecia areata. Some clones in this sample may be carry-over from other donors' samples. CDR3s include the opening cysteine and the closing phenylalanine or tryptophan. D genes are given only for firm matches. The listing skips clone size in some rows; elsewhere it reads once, few, many or a size class.

V gene: TRBV7-3
D gene: TRBD2
J gene: TRBJ2-1
clone size: -
CDR3 protein: CASSPSGTSDEQFF
CDR3 DNA: TGTGCCAGCAGCCCCTCCGGGACTAGCGATGAGCAGTTCTTC

V gene: TRBV10-3
D gene: -
J gene: TRBJ2-1
clone size: -
CDR3 protein: CAISGTGTNSYNEQFF
CDR3 DNA: TGTGCCATCAGTGGGACCGGGACAAACTCCTACAATGAGCAGTTCTTC

V gene: TRBV24-1
D gene: -
J gene: TRBJ2-1
clone size: many
CDR3 protein: CATSVSRSSYNEQFF
CDR3 DNA: TGTGCCACCAGTGTTAGCAGGAGCTCCTACAATGAGCAGTTCTTC

V gene: TRBV19
D gene: -
J gene: TRBJ2-7
clone size: few
CDR3 protein: CASSRERRDAEQYF
CDR3 DNA: TGTGCCAGTAGTAGAGAGAGGAGGGATGCCGAGCAGTACTTC

V gene: TRBV14
D gene: TRBD2
J gene: TRBJ2-1
clone size: many
CDR3 protein: CASSFSGAFSYNEQFF
CDR3 DNA: TGTGCCAGCAGCTTTAGCGGGGCCTTCTCCTACAATGAGCAGTTCTTC

V gene: TRBV6-5
D gene: -
J gene: TRBJ1-5
clone size: many
CDR3 protein: CASSSTDANQPQHF
CDR3 DNA: TGTGCCAGCAGTTCGACAGACGCCAATCAGCCCCAGCATTTT

V gene: TRBV3-1
D gene: TRBD2
J gene: TRBJ2-5
clone size: many
CDR3 protein: CASSRTSGGIQETQYF
CDR3 DNA: TGTGCCAGCAGCCGCACTAGCGGGGGAATCCAAGAGACCCAGTACTTC

V gene: TRBV7-6
D gene: -
J gene: TRBJ1-2
clone size: few
CDR3 protein: CASSPRGAGDYGYTF
CDR3 DNA: TGTGCCAGCAGCCCCCGCGGTGCTGGGGACTATGGCTACACCTTC

V gene: TRBV19
D gene: -
J gene: TRBJ1-3
clone size: many
CDR3 protein: CASAFGGSGNTIYF
CDR3 DNA: TGTGCCAGTGCCTTCGGGGGGTCCGGAAACACCATATATTTT

V gene: TRBV7-9
D gene: -
J gene: TRBJ1-2
clone size: -
CDR3 protein: CASSSLGRTGYGYTF
CDR3 DNA: TGTGCCAGCAGCTCGTTAGGACGGACTGGCTATGGCTACACCTTC

V gene: TRBV24-1
D gene: -
J gene: TRBJ2-1
clone size: -
CDR3 protein: CATSDQTWGARNEQFF
CDR3 DNA: TGTGCCACCAGTGACCAGACATGGGGGGCTCGCAATGAGCAGTTCTTC

V gene: TRBV15
D gene: -
J gene: TRBJ2-3
clone size: few
CDR3 protein: CATSTVYTDTQYF
CDR3 DNA: TGTGCCACCAGCACAGTCTACACAGATACGCAGTATTTT

V gene: TRBV7-9
D gene: -
J gene: TRBJ2-2
clone size: -
CDR3 protein: CASSLAAGIQGVLFF
CDR3 DNA: TGTGCCAGCAGCTTAGCAGCGGGCATACAGGGTGTGCTGTTTTTT

V gene: TRBV7-6
D gene: -
J gene: TRBJ2-5
clone size: many
CDR3 protein: CASSEGLMIETQYF
CDR3 DNA: TGTGCCAGCAGTGAGGGGCTGATGATCGAGACCCAGTACTTC

V gene: TRBV5-1
D gene: -
J gene: TRBJ1-6
clone size: many
CDR3 protein: CASSSQGGENSPLHF
CDR3 DNA: TGCGCCAGCAGCTCCCAGGGCGGGGAGAATTCACCCCTCCACTTT

V gene: TRBV12-3/TRBV12-4
D gene: -
J gene: TRBJ2-2
clone size: -
CDR3 protein: CASSFRDKSLFF
CDR3 DNA: TGTGCCAGCAGTTTTAGGGACAAAAGTTTGTTTTTT

V gene: TRBV19
D gene: TRBD1
J gene: TRBJ1-2
clone size: few
CDR3 protein: CASSTQGADGYTF
CDR3 DNA: TGTGCCAGTAGTACGCAGGGGGCGGATGGCTACACCTTC

V gene: TRBV6-2/TRBV6-3
D gene: -
J gene: TRBJ2-7
clone size: many
CDR3 protein: CASSTTGNPYEQYF
CDR3 DNA: TGTGCCAGCAGTACCACAGGGAATCCCTACGAGCAGTACTTC

V gene: TRBV5-1
D gene: -
J gene: TRBJ1-2
clone size: many
CDR3 protein: CASSLGGSSTYGYTF
CDR3 DNA: TGCGCCAGCAGCTTGGGAGGATCAAGTACGTATGGCTACACCTTC

V gene: TRBV7-2
D gene: -
J gene: TRBJ2-6
clone size: few
CDR3 protein: CASSIPRFPEVANVLTF
CDR3 DNA: TGTGCCAGCAGCATACCGCGTTTTCCCGAGGTGGCCAACGTCCTGACTTTC

V gene: TRBV6-4
D gene: -
J gene: TRBJ1-1
clone size: few
CDR3 protein: CASSLSPGGALGNTEAFF
CDR3 DNA: TGTGCCAGCAGCTTATCCCCCGGGGGGGCACTCGGGAACACTGAAGCTTTCTTT

V gene: TRBV11-2
D gene: TRBD1
J gene: TRBJ1-2
clone size: -
CDR3 protein: CASRQTGTGLYGYTF
CDR3 DNA: TGTGCCAGCAGACAAACCGGGACAGGCCTCTATGGCTACACCTTC

V gene: TRBV7-8
D gene: -
J gene: TRBJ1-1
clone size: -
CDR3 protein: CASSFLEDRGSTEAFF
CDR3 DNA: TGTGCCAGCAGCTTTCTCGAGGACCGGGGGTCCACTGAAGCTTTCTTT

V gene: TRBV12-3/TRBV12-4
D gene: -
J gene: TRBJ2-6
clone size: -
CDR3 protein: CASWENSGANVLTF
CDR3 DNA: TGTGCCAGCTGGGAAAACTCTGGGGCCAACGTCCTGACTTTC

V gene: TRBV5-1
D gene: -
J gene: TRBJ2-4
clone size: many
CDR3 protein: CASSYGQSIQYF
CDR3 DNA: TGCGCCAGCAGCTATGGCCAAAGCATTCAGTACTTC

V gene: TRBV6-2/TRBV6-3
D gene: TRBD2
J gene: TRBJ2-1
clone size: -
CDR3 protein: CASSLAGGTYEQFF
CDR3 DNA: TGTGCCAGCAGTCTAGCGGGGGGGACATATGAGCAGTTCTTC

V gene: TRBV7-3
D gene: -
J gene: TRBJ2-5
clone size: few
CDR3 protein: CASSLRQQETQYF
CDR3 DNA: TGTGCCAGCAGCTTAAGGCAGCAAGAGACCCAGTACTTC

V gene: TRBV3-1
D gene: -
J gene: TRBJ1-1
clone size: many
CDR3 protein: CASSQADTEAFF
CDR3 DNA: TGTGCCAGCAGCCAAGCGGACACTGAAGCTTTCTTT

V gene: TRBV20-1
D gene: -
J gene: TRBJ1-5
clone size: many
CDR3 protein: CSARAGERQPQHF
CDR3 DNA: TGCAGTGCTAGAGCAGGGGAACGACAGCCCCAGCATTTT

V gene: TRBV10-3
D gene: TRBD1
J gene: TRBJ2-2
clone size: few
CDR3 protein: CAISVDRGYTGELFF
CDR3 DNA: TGTGCCATCAGCGTGGACAGGGGTTACACCGGGGAGCTGTTTTTT

V gene: TRBV29-1
D gene: TRBD1
J gene: TRBJ2-2
clone size: few
CDR3 protein: CSVKPGTGYAGELFF
CDR3 DNA: TGCAGCGTGAAACCGGGGACAGGGTATGCCGGGGAGCTGTTTTTT

V gene: TRBV20-1
D gene: -
J gene: TRBJ2-6
clone size: many
CDR3 protein: CSARGSPRRGSGANVLTF
CDR3 DNA: TGCAGTGCTAGAGGTTCCCCCAGGAGGGGGTCTGGGGCCAACGTCCTGACTTTC

V gene: TRBV12-3/TRBV12-4
D gene: -
J gene: TRBJ1-5
clone size: many
CDR3 protein: CASSTGYGNQPQHF
CDR3 DNA: TGTGCCAGCAGTACAGGGTACGGCAATCAGCCCCAGCATTTT

V gene: TRBV4-1
D gene: -
J gene: TRBJ1-5
clone size: many
CDR3 protein: CASSQDVDSYSNQPQHF
CDR3 DNA: TGCGCCAGCAGCCAAGATGTGGACAGTTATAGCAATCAGCCCCAGCATTTT

V gene: TRBV6-1
D gene: TRBD1
J gene: TRBJ1-3
clone size: many
CDR3 protein: CASREYSDRGPGNTIYF
CDR3 DNA: TGTGCCAGCAGGGAATACTCGGACAGGGGGCCCGGAAACACCATATATTTT

V gene: TRBV19
D gene: -
J gene: TRBJ2-2
clone size: many
CDR3 protein: CASRQSYTGELFF
CDR3 DNA: TGTGCCAGTAGACAGAGCTACACCGGGGAGCTGTTTTTT